The T cell receptor beta chain under discussion was sequenced for a study of blood T cell repertoires in COVID-19. For the study at large: Whether acute or convalescent, the COVID-19 samples came from the United States, Italy and Spain.

In the original analysis: By means of reference gene primer amplification, nucleated cell counts were estimated. Sequenced by immunoSEQ multiplex PCR; TCRdb stores in-frame clones only, minus some. V, J and clone size are those of that table, while D and trimming were read from the DNA. This sample has about 270,000 clones, with 81% found just once. V was shortened by 1 base and J by 3 bases, with 12 bases between the two germline ends. Germline V gene sequence: CDR1 SEHNR, CDR2 FQNEAQ (reference sequence). The CDR3 extends over 15 amino acids. The sequence was collected from an older woman with active or convalescent COVID-19. This chain joins TRBV7-9 and TRBJ1-1; D remains unclear. Sequences were obtained from peripheral blood. The CDR3 DNA follows: TGTGCCAGCAGCTTAGTAGAATACTCTGACACTGAAGCTTTCTTT. It yields the protein CASSLVEYSDTEAFF.